The TCR beta chain under discussion was sequenced for a study of cytomegalovirus exposure and HLA in healthy donors. Across the study: Earlier work reported approximately 110 million unique TCR beta sequences from approximately 180 million T cells.

Use of 60 Vbeta and 13 Jbeta primers characterized the PCR. Profiling relied on immunoSEQ multiplex PCR, and the TCRdb table lists in-frame clones only, not all of them. The sample lists roughly 100,000 clones; 71% were seen once. This clone was detected only a few times. The receptor was isolated from a female donor in good health and CMV-seronegative. What was sequenced was PBMCs.

The CDR3 DNA sequence: TGCAGCGTTGGCGGGACCTCCTACGAGCAGTACTTC. Its translation is CSVGGTSYEQYF. V and J are TRBV29-1 and TRBJ2-7, with D tentatively TRBD2 (6 bases). Germline CDR1 is SQVTM and CDR2 is ANQGSEA. The V gene lost 4 bases and the J gene lost 0 bases, with 7 bases spanning the gap. This CDR3 has 12 amino acids.